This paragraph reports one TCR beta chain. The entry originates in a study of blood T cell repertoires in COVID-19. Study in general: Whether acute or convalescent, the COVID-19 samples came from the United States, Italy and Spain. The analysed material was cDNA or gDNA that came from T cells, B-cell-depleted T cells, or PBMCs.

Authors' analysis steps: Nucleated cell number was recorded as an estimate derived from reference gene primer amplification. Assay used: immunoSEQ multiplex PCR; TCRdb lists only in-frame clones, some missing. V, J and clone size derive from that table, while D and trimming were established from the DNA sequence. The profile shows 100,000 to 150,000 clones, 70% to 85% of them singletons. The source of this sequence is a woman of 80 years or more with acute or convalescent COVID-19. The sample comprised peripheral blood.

The CDR3 nucleotides read TGTGCCAGCAGTTTGTGGGTCGGGACTGAAGCTTTCTTT. It yields the protein CASSLWVGTEAFF. The chain uses TRBV12-3 or TRBV12-4 and TRBJ1-1, with D unresolved. V lost 3 bases and J 5 bases, leaving 10 bases between the germline ends. This CDR3 is 13 amino acids long.